This entry features one TCR beta chain sequence. Its antigen is unidentified. The data were obtained in a study of response to subunit inactivated influenza vaccine. Study-level points and caveats: Authors proposed each seasonal influenza vaccination draws in few new T cells.

V was trimmed by 2 bases and J by 7 bases, leaving 10 bases between them. The CDR3 totals 14 residues. Germline CDR1 is SGDLS and CDR2 is YYNGEE. Each CDR3 protein gets one entry after TCRdb re-called the RT-PCR reads with MiXCR. Here the sample spans more than 250,000 distinct CDR3 sequences, roughly 22% being singletons. The sequence was collected from a man aged 50 to 69 who received an inactivated influenza vaccine. This chain links TRBV9 with TRBJ1-6; D possibly corresponds to TRBD1 (6 bases). This sample comprised PBMCs from blood, obtained approximately 20 months after vaccination. CDR3 residues: CASSVGTYNSPLHF. The CDR3 DNA is TGTGCCAGCAGCGTCGGGACATACAATTCACCCCTCCACTTT.